The present T cell receptor beta chain was sequenced within a study of cytomegalovirus exposure and HLA in healthy donors. With regard to this clone: Antigen: not known.

The V segment lost 4 bases and the J segment 5 bases; nucleotides outside the gene matches: 3. The CDR3 extends over 14 amino acids. Germline V gives CDR1 MGHRA, CDR2 YSYEKL. TCRdb's copy holds only in-frame clones and misses some; the assay was immunoSEQ multiplex PCR. The profile shows 140,000 or so clones, 85% to 90% of them singletons. Regarding the study as a whole: Three CMV-associated chains proved CMV antigen-specific in vitro. Cytomegalovirus association was listed for around 180 TCR beta chains. Rarity held for most TCR sequences, but there were some public TCRs that occurred in many donors. According to a subsequent analysis, TCR clusters from the first cohort were inclined to appear together in the 90 to 150 validation repertoires.

V usage is TRBV4-1 and J usage is TRBJ1-1; 11 bases align to TRBD1. This receptor was taken from a woman in her late teens or twenties in good health and CMV-seropositive. The sequenced material came from PBMCs. CDR3 sequence reads: CASSLGTGGTEAFF. The CDR3 nucleotides read TGCGCCAGCAGCCTAGGGACAGGGGGAACTGAAGCTTTCTTT.